This T cell receptor (beta chain) was recorded in a study of T-cell memory formation after mild COVID-19. Study details: TCR clusters were largely donor specific.

This clonotype has only a few counts. Its antigen is unknown. TCRdb re-called the 5' RACE reads through MiXCR, storing one row per CDR3 protein. Of about 320,000 distinct CDR3 sequences in the sample, approximately 15% were seen once. Findings and caveats of the study: Contracting CD4+ clones were located mainly in CM and EM, and CD8+ clones in EMRA. Clones that got smaller from day 15 to 85 had even CD4/CD8, while clones growing later tipped toward CD4+. SARS-CoV-2 specificity of second-wave clones peaking day 37 was unconfirmed.

Sequencing used PBMCs or a T cell subset sorted from them (not recorded which). The TCR originated in a man between 18 and 29 years old who had mild COVID-19 (a few samples of this study predate the infection). Cell type and time point are not known.

CDR3 amino acids: CATSRDRAGGGTDTQYF. Written as DNA, the CDR3 is TGTGCCACCAGCAGAGACCGAGCGGGGGGGGGCACAGATACGCAGTATTTT. The chain links TRBV15 to TRBJ2-3; 10 nucleotides match TRBD2. The V gene end was trimmed by 0 bases and the J gene end by 1 base; junction bases not matched to a gene: 4. This CDR3 has 17 residues. Germline lookup yields CDR1 LNHNV and CDR2 YYDKDF (reference sequence).